These 7 T cell receptor beta chains share one sample of origin, sequenced in a study of control samples from healthy donors and cancer patients. Libraries were prepared by immunoSEQ multiplex PCR; TCRdb keeps only in-frame clonotypes and omits some of them. The table includes over 150,000 clones, more than 90% detected once. Specimen: blood. These receptors were collected from a woman aged 35 to 49 in good health.

The chain recombines TRBV28 with TRBJ1-2; TRBD1 might be the D (6 bases). The CDR3 runs to 13 residues. V was trimmed by 6 bases and J by 7 bases, leaving 15 bases between them. Germline loops: CDR1 MDHEN, CDR2 SYDVKM. CDR3 protein: CASRVQGYGGYTF. The DNA for the CDR3 is TGTGCCAGCAGAGTACAGGGTTACGGTGGCTACACCTTC.

The rearrangement joins TRBV27 to TRBJ1-5; D is perhaps TRBD1 (5 bases). This CDR3 has 13 amino acids. V lost 5 bases and J 4 bases, leaving 9 bases between the germline ends. From germline, CDR1 is MNHEY and CDR2 SMNVEV (reference sequence). The DNA of the CDR3 is TGTGCCAGCAGTACAGGAGTAAATCAGCCCCAGCATTTT. Translated: CASSTGVNQPQHF.

This clone occurred once. The chain has TRBV29-1 and TRBJ2-3; no firm D call. The germline CDR1 and CDR2 sequences are SQVTM and ANQGSEA. The length of the CDR3 is 12 residues. Trimming stripped 0 bases from V and 5 bases from J, with 6 bases between. The CDR3 DNA follows: TGCAGCGTTGAAGATCTCCGAGATACGCAGTATTTT. It is translated as CSVEDLRDTQYF.

The rearrangement links TRBV19 to TRBJ2-7, with TRBD1 matching 7 bases. Trimming at V came to 5 bases and at J to 5 bases, leaving 9 bases not matched to a gene. This CDR3 contains 14 residues. Germline CDR1 LNHDA, CDR2 SQIVND (reference sequence). The CDR3 here is CASSLQGSSDEQYF. In nucleotides, the CDR3 is TGTGCCAGTAGTCTACAGGGGAGTAGCGACGAGCAGTACTTC.

J is TRBJ1-2 and V is TRBV28; 7 bases line up with TRBD1. CDR3 length equals 15 residues. The germline V gene encodes CDR1 MDHEN and CDR2 SYDVKM. J gave up 7 bases and V 8 bases, and 16 bases lay outside the gene matches. The CDR3 reads CASLRQGRDGGGYTF. The CDR3 DNA follows: TGTGCCAGCCTAAGACAGGGCAGGGACGGCGGTGGCTACACCTTC.

The genes are TRBV10-3 and TRBJ2-7, with no clear D. Deletions cut 0 bases from V and 1 base from J, with 10 bases between. Germline lookup yields CDR1 ENHRY and CDR2 SYGVKD. There are 15 residues in the CDR3. The CDR3 region is CAISESQALSYEQYF. The CDR3 bases are TGTGCCATCAGTGAGTCGCAGGCCCTATCCTACGAGCAGTACTTC.

The V and J genes are TRBV6-5 and TRBJ2-1, with 11 bases identical to TRBD2. The germline V gene encodes CDR1 MNHEY and CDR2 SVGAGI. The CDR3 is 16 residues long. Unmatched junction bases numbered 5, after V lost 0 bases and J lost 7 bases. Here the CDR3 reads CASSYSPSGGWNEQFF. CDR3 in DNA: TGTGCCAGCAGTTACTCTCCTAGCGGGGGGTGGAATGAGCAGTTCTTC.